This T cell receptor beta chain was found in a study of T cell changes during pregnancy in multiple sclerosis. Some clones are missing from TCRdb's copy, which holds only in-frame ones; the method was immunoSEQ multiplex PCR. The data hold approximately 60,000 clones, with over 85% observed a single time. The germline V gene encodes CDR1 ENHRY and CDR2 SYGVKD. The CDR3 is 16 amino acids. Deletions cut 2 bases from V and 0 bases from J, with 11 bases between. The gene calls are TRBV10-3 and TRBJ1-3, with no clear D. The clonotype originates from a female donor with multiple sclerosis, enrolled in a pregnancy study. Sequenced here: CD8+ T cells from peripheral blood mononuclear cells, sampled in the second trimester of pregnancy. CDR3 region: CAISELSLSSGNTIYF. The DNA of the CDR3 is TGTGCCATCAGTGAGCTCTCCCTGAGCTCTGGAAACACCATATATTTT.